What follows describes a single T cell receptor (beta chain). The antigen it binds to is not known. No base-level quality is on record; no much larger clone is a single base apart. Repertoires were sampled multiple times during chemoradiotherapy, which allowed clonal expansion in the tumor microenvironment to be followed. The entry originates in a study of chemoradiotherapy in HPV16-positive cancers (dated by TCRdb to 2021 to 2024). As for the study more broadly: Using functional T-cell assays on cells from a couple of HPV16-positive patients, the researchers defined candidate HPV-specific T-cell clones and common TCR motifs. The study set out to ask whether T-cell immunity against the HPV oncoproteins E6 and E7 changes over the course of chemoradiotherapy and whether that immunity affects survival. Next, the candidate HPV-specific TCRs and motifs were followed in TCR repertoires from under 95 patients with HPV-related cancers. Results and caveats for the whole study, not just this receptor: Expansion of candidate HPV-specific clones and E7-related TCR motifs was observed in the tumor microenvironment during treatment, whereas no such expansion was observed for non-HPV-specific T cells. Among HPV16-positive patients, expansion of HPV-responsive T cells during chemoradiotherapy was associated with better recurrence-free survival. Only a couple of HPV16-positive patients were used to derive the functional definition of HPV-specific T cells, and the survival association was reported for HPV16-positive patients.

Library method: the immunoSEQ multiplex PCR assay. This immuneACCESS table, as held by TCRdb, lists in-frame sequences with V and J called but not all clones. Of the missing ones, under half trace to an unresolved V gene in checked studies; the others have no known cause. In this sample the table shows thousands of clones, less than 80% of which occur a single time. The ten largest clones represent about 8% of the sample. This clonotype was obtained from a human donor with HPV-associated anogenital cancer. The source was tumor tissue, collected from a patient who underwent chemoradiotherapy.

The CDR3 protein sequence reads: CASNHQGSTEAFF. The sequence in DNA is TGTGCCAGCAATCACCAGGGAAGCACTGAAGCTTTCTTT. The V and J genes are TRBV6-5 and TRBJ1-1; the D gene is possibly TRBD1, with 5 bases matching. Trimming at the junction amounts to 7 bases on V and 4 bases on J, and the germline ends lie 13 bases apart. The CDR3 goes from the cysteine to the phenylalanine over 13 residues. Only the CDR3 part of the read is kept: 39 bases, read in frame from the first base. According to the germline V gene, CDR1 reads MNHEY and CDR2 reads SVGAGI.